The 2 T cell receptor beta chains in this list originate from one sample, sequenced in a study of OX40 agonist ivuxolimab in advanced cancers. Using immunoSEQ multiplex PCR, the repertoire was profiled, and TCRdb retains in-frame clones only, with some absent. The data contain approximately 5,000 clones, approximately 64% of them singletons. The sequencing used CD4+ or CD8+ T cells sorted from blood, collected in a trial of the OX40 agonist ivuxolimab. The source is an adult with an advanced solid tumor such as melanoma, head and neck, liver or kidney cancer.

The rearrangement joins TRBV7-6 to TRBJ1-1, with 11 bases fitting TRBD1. This CDR3 has 19 residues. The V gene end was trimmed by 1 base and the J gene end by 5 bases; junction bases not matched to a gene: 15. Germline CDR1 is SGHVS and CDR2 is FNYEAQ. The CDR3 region is CASSLGDVRTGGFGTEAFF. In DNA, the CDR3 is TGTGCCAGCAGCTTAGGGGATGTCCGGACAGGGGGCTTCGGTACTGAAGCTTTCTTT.

This clone was seen only once. V usage is TRBV28 and J usage is TRBJ1-2, with a tentative D call TRBD1 (5 bases). Germline CDR1 is MDHEN and CDR2 is SYDVKM. V dropped 7 bases and J dropped 0 bases, with 24 bases sitting between them. This CDR3 is 18 amino acids long. CDR3 region: CASTYTITGSLANYGYTF. Here the CDR3 DNA reads TGTGCCAGCACATACACCATTACAGGTTCCCTAGCTAACTATGGCTACACCTTC.